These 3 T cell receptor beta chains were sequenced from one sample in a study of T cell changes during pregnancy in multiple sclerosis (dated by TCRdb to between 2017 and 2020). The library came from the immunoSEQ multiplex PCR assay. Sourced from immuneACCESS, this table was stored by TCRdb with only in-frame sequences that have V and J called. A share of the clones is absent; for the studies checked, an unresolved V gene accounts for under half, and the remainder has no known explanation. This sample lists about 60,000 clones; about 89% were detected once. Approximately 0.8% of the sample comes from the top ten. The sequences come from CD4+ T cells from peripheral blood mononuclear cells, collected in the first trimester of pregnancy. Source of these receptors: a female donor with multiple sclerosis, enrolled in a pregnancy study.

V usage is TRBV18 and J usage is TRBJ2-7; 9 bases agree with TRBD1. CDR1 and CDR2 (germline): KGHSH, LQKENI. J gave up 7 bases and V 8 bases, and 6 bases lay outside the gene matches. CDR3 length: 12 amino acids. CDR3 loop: CASRRGTGEQYF. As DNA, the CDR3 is TGTGCCAGCCGTAGGGGGACAGGGGAGCAGTACTTC. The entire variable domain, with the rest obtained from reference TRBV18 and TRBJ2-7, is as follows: NAGVMQNPRHLVRRRGQEARLRCSPMKGHSHVYWYRQLPEEGLKFMVYLQKENIIDESGMPKERFSAEFPKEGPSILRIQQVVRGDSAAYFCASRRGTGEQYFGPGTRLTVT.

The CDR3 loop reads CASSLEPQGSAGNTIYF. CDR3 sequence (DNA): TGCGCCAGCAGCTTGGAGCCTCAGGGTTCCGCTGGAAACACCATATATTTT. The V gene is TRBV5-1, the J gene TRBJ1-3; D possibly corresponds to TRBD1 (5 bases). V dropped 0 bases and J dropped 2 bases, with 15 bases sitting between them. Looked up from germline, CDR1 is SGHRS and CDR2 is YFSETQ. The CDR3 sequence is 17 residues long.

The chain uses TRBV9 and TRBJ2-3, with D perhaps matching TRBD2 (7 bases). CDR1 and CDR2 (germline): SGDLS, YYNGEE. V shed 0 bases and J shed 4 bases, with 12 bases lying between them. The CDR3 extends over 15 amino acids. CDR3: CASSVAGGQADTQYF. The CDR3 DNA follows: TGTGCCAGCAGCGTAGCGGGGGGCCAAGCAGATACGCAGTATTTT.